Following are 18 T cell receptor beta chains from one sample sequenced in a study of Graves' ophthalmopathy and Graves' hyperthyroidism. Amplifying from RNA transcripts, the study obtained TCR beta CDR3 regions. Second-round multiplex PCR came after a first-round RT-PCR that employed HTBI primers. In TCRdb, the multiplex PCR reads were re-called with MiXCR into one record per CDR3 protein. The sample has over a million distinct CDR3 sequences, around a third seen once; the top ten hold around 10%. The material sequenced was peripheral blood or thyroid tissue (not recorded which). Receptor source: an adult man with Graves' hyperthyroidism.

The chain couples TRBV10-3 to TRBJ1-1; no definite D call. The CDR3 extends over 14 amino acids. Germline assignment: CDR1 ENHRY and CDR2 SYGVKD. V was trimmed by 10 bases and J by 1 base, leaving 16 bases between them. CDR3 coding DNA: TGTGCCAGCTTACGAGGGAGAGAGAACACTGAAGCTTTCTTT. Translated: CASLRGRENTEAFF.

There are a few counts of this clonotype. This chain uses TRBV25-1 with TRBJ1-2; 11 nucleotides agree with TRBD1. From germline, CDR1 is MGHDK and CDR2 SYGVNS. This CDR3 is 15 amino acids long. Trimming cost V 5 bases and J 8 bases; bases outside gene matches: 10. CDR3 amino acids: CASSSPGQGAGGYTF. Here the CDR3 DNA reads TGTGCCAGCAGTTCCCCAGGACAGGGGGCGGGAGGCTACACCTTC.

This clonotype was seen at least ten times. The chain joins TRBV9 to TRBJ2-7; 7 bases fit TRBD2. The germline V gene has CDR1 SGDLS and CDR2 YYNGEE. This CDR3 is 16 amino acids long. The V and J ends lost 0 bases and 4 bases, in that order; junction bases with no gene match: 10. The CDR3 nucleotides read TGTGCCAGCAGCGTAGGAGGGCGGGAGTCCCGATACGAGCAGTACTTC. This encodes CASSVGGRESRYEQYF.

V and J are TRBV29-1 and TRBJ2-7, with D tentatively TRBD2 (5 bases). Per the germline V gene, CDR1 is SQVTM and CDR2 is ANQGSEA. Trimming pared 4 bases from V and 2 bases from J, leaving 12 bases between. The CDR3 is 13 amino acids. The CDR3 spells CSVAGSSTYEQYF. DNA of the CDR3: TGCAGCGTTGCGGGGAGCAGCACCTACGAGCAGTACTTC.

This clonotype was seen repeatedly, ten times or more. For the CDR3, the DNA is TGTGCCAGCAGCCCCAGTAACGGAGCCTACGAGCAGTACTTC. This codes for CASSPSNGAYEQYF. The chain is built from TRBV7-3 and TRBJ2-7; D remains ambiguous. CDR1 and CDR2 (germline): SGHTA, FQGTGA. V dropped 5 bases and J dropped 2 bases, with 13 bases sitting between them. The CDR3 has 14 amino acids.

At least ten counts were recorded for this clonotype. This rearrangement joins TRBV7-9 to TRBJ1-5; D might be TRBD1 (6 bases). The CDR3 length is 13 residues. Germline V gene sequence: CDR1 SEHNR, CDR2 FQNEAQ (reference sequence). V was clipped by 3 bases and J by 6 bases, with 9 bases between them. CDR3 bases: TGTGCCAGCAGCTTCCAGGGGTCTCAGCCCCAGCATTTT. This encodes CASSFQGSQPQHF.

This clonotype appeared a single time. A much larger clone lies one base from this, so it may be a read error. CDR3 sequence (DNA): TGTGCCAGCAGTTGGGACAGATGGGGGACCCAGTACTTC. This translates into CASSWDRWGTQYF. The chain combines TRBV12-3 or TRBV12-4 with TRBJ2-5; 7 nucleotides match TRBD1. V lost 4 bases to trimming and J lost 7 bases; unmatched junction nucleotides: 6. The CDR3 totals 13 residues.

This clonotype was counted only a few times. This chain connects TRBV3-1 to TRBJ2-5; possibly TRBD1 for D (5 bases). The length of the CDR3 is 14 residues. Germline CDR1 LGHDT, CDR2 YNNKEL (reference sequence). V was trimmed by 4 bases and J by 3 bases, leaving 12 bases between them. CDR3 sequence reads: CASSPRSQEETQYF. The DNA of the CDR3 is TGTGCCAGCAGCCCGAGGTCACAGGAAGAGACCCAGTACTTC.

V and J are TRBV12-3 or TRBV12-4 and TRBJ2-2, with 12 bases matching TRBD1. CDR3 length equals 15 residues. V lost 8 bases to trimming and J lost 8 bases; unmatched junction nucleotides: 9. The CDR3 DNA reads as TGTGCCAGCGGGGGGGACAGGGGGCTAAGAGGGGAGCTGTTTTTT. Its translation is CASGGDRGLRGELFF.

This clonotype occurred many times. V usage is TRBV10-2 and J usage is TRBJ2-7; D gene unclear. Trimming took 5 bases from V and 3 from J, leaving 17 bases between them. The CDR3 runs to 15 residues. Germline V CDR1 and CDR2: WSHSY, SAAADI. In nucleotides, the CDR3 is TGCGCCAGCAGTATCGTAGCAGGAAATCGCTACGAGCAGTACTTC. Translated: CASSIVAGNRYEQYF.

About this clonotype: Being one base from a much bigger clone, this may be a read error. The conserved phenylalanine or tryptophan normally closing the CDR3 is absent here, so this likely arose from a read error. This rearrangement joins TRBV20-1 to TRBJ2-7; the D gene is possibly TRBD2 (5 bases). This CDR3 has 13 residues. CDR1 and CDR2 (germline): DFQATT, SNEGSKA (reference sequence). CDR3 protein: CTARSIGTYEQYL. The DNA for the CDR3 is TGCACCGCCCGGTCCATCGGGACCTACGAGCAGTACCTC.

This sequence joins TRBV7-7 and TRBJ1-1; a possible D gene is TRBD1 (5 bases). The CDR3 is 15 residues long. V lost 4 bases and J lost 6, with 18 bases in between. Germline-derived CDR1 and CDR2 are SSHAT and FNYEAQ (reference sequence). The CDR3 DNA is TGTGCCAGCAGCTCCAGGGATAGGGTAGAATCTGAAGCTTTCTTT. This translates into CASSSRDRVESEAFF. Full variable domain (rest looked up from reference TRBV7-7 and TRBJ1-1): GAGVSQSPRYKVTKRGQDVTLRCDPISSHATLYWYQQALGQGPEFLTYFNYEAQPDKSGLPSDRFSAERPEGSISTLTIQRTEQRDSAMYRCASSSRDRVESEAFFGQGTRLTVV.

In this sample, this clonotype turned up a few times. The chain has TRBV7-9 and TRBJ1-1; TRBD1 matches at 7 bases. The trim removed 5 bases at V and 1 base at J, leaving 10 bases unmatched. Germline lookup yields CDR1 SEHNR and CDR2 FQNEAQ (reference sequence). The CDR3 loop spans 16 amino acids. The CDR3 is CASSREPQGRNTEAFF. The DNA of the CDR3 is TGTGCCAGCAGCCGAGAACCACAGGGGCGGAACACTGAAGCTTTCTTT.

This clonotype was seen a handful of times. This chain connects TRBV9 to TRBJ1-4; tentatively, D is TRBD1 (5 bases). Trimming cost V 4 bases and J 17 bases, with 18 bases left between them. Germline values: CDR1 SGDLS, CDR2 YYNGEE. The CDR3 covers 12 residues. CDR3 coding DNA: TGTGCCAGCAGCCTCACCCGACGGGACTCCTTTTTT. Translating gives CASSLTRRDSFF.

The chain uses TRBV7-9 and TRBJ2-5; D is uncertain. CDR3 size: 13 residues. The germline V gene encodes CDR1 SEHNR and CDR2 FQNEAQ (reference sequence). V was pared by 0 bases and J by 5 bases, with 7 bases between. This CDR3 is CASSLAPEETQYF. In DNA, the CDR3 is TGTGCCAGCAGCTTAGCCCCCGAGGAGACCCAGTACTTC.

This clonotype was detected ten times or more. CDR3 sequence reads: CAISDHQGVNSPLHF. The CDR3, as DNA: TGTGCCATCAGTGACCACCAGGGGGTTAATTCACCCCTCCACTTT. The V call is TRBV10-3, the J call TRBJ1-6, with TRBD1 identical over 7 bases. Germline trimming cut 3 bases from V and 6 bases from J; bases unmatched to any gene: 5. In germline, CDR1 is ENHRY, CDR2 SYGVKD. The CDR3 consists of 15 residues.

The gene calls are TRBV6-5 and TRBJ2-7; D not resolved. Germline CDR1 and CDR2: MNHEY and SVGAGI. The CDR3 extends over 15 amino acids. V lost 0 bases and J lost 0, with 9 bases in between. The CDR3 nucleotides are TGTGCCAGCAGTTACTCGAATGTTCTCTCCTACGAGCAGTACTTC. Translated, it gives CASSYSNVLSYEQYF.

This clonotype has at least ten counts. The genes are TRBV25-1 and TRBJ2-5; no clear D gene. Germline V gene data show CDR1 as MGHDK and CDR2 as SYGVNS. Trimming took 10 bases from V and 3 from J, leaving 12 bases between them. The CDR3 consists of 12 residues. The CDR3 bases are TGTGCCAACACACGGCCGGAAGAGACCCAGTACTTC. Amino acids: CANTRPEETQYF. The whole variable domain, remainder taken from reference TRBV25-1 and TRBJ2-5, is EADIYQTPRYLVIGTGKKITLECSQTMGHDKMYWYQQDPGMELHLIHYSYGVNSTEKGDLSSESTVSRIRTEHFPLTLESARPSHTSQYLCANTRPEETQYFGPGTRLLVL.